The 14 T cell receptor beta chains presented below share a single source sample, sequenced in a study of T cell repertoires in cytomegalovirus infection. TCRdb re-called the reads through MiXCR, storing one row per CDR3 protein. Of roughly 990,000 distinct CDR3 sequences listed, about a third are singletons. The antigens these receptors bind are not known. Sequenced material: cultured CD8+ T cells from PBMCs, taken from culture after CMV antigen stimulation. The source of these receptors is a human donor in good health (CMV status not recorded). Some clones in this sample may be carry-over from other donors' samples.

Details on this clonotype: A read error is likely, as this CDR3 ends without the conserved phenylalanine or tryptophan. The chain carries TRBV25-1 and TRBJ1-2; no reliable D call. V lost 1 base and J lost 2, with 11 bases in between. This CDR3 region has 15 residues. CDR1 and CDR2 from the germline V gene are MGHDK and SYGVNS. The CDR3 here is CASSEWEGANYGYTS. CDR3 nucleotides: TGTGCCAGCAGTGAATGGGAGGGTGCCAACTATGGCTACACCTCC.

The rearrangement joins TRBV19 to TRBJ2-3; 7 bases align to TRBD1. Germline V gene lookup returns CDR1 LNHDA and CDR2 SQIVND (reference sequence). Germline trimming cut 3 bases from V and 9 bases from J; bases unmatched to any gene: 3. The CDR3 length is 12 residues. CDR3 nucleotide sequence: TGTGCCAGTAGTATTACGACAGGGACGCAGTATTTT. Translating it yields CASSITTGTQYF.

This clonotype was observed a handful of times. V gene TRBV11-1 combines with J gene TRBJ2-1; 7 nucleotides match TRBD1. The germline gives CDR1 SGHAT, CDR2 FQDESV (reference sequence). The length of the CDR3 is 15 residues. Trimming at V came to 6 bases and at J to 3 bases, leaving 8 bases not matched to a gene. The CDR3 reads CASRLRDSNYNEQFF. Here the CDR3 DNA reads TGTGCCAGCAGACTCCGGGACAGCAACTACAATGAGCAGTTCTTC.

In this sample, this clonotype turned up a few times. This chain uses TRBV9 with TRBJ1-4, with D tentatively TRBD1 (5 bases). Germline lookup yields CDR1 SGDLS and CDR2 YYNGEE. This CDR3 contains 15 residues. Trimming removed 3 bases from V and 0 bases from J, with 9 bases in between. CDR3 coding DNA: TGTGCCAGCAGCGGTGGACAAGCAACTAATGAAAAACTGTTTTTT. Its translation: CASSGGQATNEKLFF.

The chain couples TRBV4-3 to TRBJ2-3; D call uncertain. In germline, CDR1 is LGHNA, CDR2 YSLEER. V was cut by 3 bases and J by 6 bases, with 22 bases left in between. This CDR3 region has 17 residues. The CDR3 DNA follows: TGCGCCAGCAGCCACGATAAGATTTTGGTGACTGCCGATACGCAGTATTTT. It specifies CASSHDKILVTADTQYF.

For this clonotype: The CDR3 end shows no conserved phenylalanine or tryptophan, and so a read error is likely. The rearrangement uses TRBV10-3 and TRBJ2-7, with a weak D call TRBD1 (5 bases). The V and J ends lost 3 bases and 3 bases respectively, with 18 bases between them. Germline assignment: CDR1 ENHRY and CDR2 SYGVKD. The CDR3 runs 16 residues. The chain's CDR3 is CAISEGTGPFNYEQYS. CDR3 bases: TGTGCCATCAGTGAAGGTACAGGCCCTTTCAACTACGAGCAGTACTCC.

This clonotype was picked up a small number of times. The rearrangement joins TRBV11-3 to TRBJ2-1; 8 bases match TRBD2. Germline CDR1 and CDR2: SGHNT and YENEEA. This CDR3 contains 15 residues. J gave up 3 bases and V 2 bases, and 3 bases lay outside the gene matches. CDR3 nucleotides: TGTGCCAGCAGCTTATATGCGGGGGGCTACAATGAGCAGTTCTTC. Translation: CASSLYAGGYNEQFF.

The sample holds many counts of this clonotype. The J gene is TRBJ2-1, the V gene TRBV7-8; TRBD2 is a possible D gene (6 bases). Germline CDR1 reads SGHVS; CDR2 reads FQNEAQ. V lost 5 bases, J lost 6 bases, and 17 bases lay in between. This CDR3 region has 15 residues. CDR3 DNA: TGTGCCAGCAGCACCGGGGGTGGCAGGCTCAATGAGCAGTTCTTC. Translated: CASSTGGGRLNEQFF. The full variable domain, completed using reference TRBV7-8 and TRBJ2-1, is GAGVSQSPRYKVAKRGQDVALRCDPISGHVSLFWYQQALGQGPEFLTYFQNEAQLDKSGLPSDRFFAERPEGSVSTLKIQRTQQEDSAVYLCASSTGGGRLNEQFFGPGTRLTVL.

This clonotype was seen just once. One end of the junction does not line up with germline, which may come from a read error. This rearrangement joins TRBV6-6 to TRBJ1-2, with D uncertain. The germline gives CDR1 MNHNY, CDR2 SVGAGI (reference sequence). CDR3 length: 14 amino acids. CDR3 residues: CASSLGRRNYDYTF. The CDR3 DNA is TGTGCCAGCAGTTTAGGACGGCGGAACTATGACTACACCTTC.

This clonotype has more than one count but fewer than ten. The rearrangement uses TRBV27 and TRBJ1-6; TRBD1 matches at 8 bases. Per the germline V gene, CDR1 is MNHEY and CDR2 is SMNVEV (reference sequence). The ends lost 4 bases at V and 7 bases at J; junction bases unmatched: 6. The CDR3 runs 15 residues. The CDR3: CASSWGRGQNSPLHF. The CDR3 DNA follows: TGTGCCAGCAGTTGGGGCAGGGGGCAGAATTCACCCCTCCACTTT.

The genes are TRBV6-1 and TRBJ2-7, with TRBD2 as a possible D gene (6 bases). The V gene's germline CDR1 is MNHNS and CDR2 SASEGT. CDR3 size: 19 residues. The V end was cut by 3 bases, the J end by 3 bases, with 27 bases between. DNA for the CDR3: TGTGCCAGCAGTGATGCAACCGGGACTGAGATTAACCTTTACTACGAGCAGTACGTC. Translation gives CASSDATGTEINLYYEQYV.

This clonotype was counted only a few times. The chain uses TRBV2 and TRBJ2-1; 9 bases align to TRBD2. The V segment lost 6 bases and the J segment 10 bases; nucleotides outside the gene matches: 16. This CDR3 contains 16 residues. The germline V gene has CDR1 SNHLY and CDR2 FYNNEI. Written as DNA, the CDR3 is TGTGCCAGCAGCGCCGGGCAGCGGGGGGTATTCGGAGAGCAGTTCTTC. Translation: CASSAGQRGVFGEQFF.

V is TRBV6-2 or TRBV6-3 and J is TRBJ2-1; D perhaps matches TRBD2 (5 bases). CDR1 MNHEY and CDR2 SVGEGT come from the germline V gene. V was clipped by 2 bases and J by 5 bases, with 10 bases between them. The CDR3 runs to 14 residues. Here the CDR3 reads CASSYGMGDNEQFF. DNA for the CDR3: TGTGCCAGCAGTTACGGTATGGGAGACAATGAGCAGTTCTTC.

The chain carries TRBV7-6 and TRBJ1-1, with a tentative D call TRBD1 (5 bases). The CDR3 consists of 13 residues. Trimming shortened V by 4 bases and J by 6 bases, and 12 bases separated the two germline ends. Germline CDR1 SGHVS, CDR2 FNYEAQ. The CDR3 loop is CASSSKGEAEAFF. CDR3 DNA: TGTGCCAGCAGCTCCAAAGGGGAGGCTGAAGCTTTCTTT.